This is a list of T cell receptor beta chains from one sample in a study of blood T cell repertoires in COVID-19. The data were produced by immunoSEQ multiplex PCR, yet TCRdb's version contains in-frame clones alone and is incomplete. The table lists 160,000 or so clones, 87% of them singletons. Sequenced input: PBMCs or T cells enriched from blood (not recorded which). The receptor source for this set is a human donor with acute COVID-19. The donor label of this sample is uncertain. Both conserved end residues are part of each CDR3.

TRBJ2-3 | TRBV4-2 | CASSQGPAGGPTDTQYF
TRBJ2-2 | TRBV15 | CATSGDRGDTGELFF
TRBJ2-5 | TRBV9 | CASSRGDGGAETQYF
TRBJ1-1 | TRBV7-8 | CASSFSPRTEAFF
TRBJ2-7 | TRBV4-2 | CASSQDGTGGGILYEQYF
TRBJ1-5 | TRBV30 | CAWTRDTHQPQHF
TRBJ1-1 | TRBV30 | CAWSSTGNTEAFF
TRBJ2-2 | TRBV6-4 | CASSAAPGQMNTGELFF
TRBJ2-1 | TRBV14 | CASSQGTGERNEQFF
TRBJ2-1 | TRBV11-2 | CASSRAGGEQFF
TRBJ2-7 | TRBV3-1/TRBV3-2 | CASSQDQGITGGFYEQYF
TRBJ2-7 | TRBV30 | CAWSVGLRGYEQYF
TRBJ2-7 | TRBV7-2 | CASSQGAGVTSYEQYF
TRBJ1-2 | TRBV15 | CATSRDRVDGYTF
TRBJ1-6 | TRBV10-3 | CAISETQGEFGLSMRPYNSPLHF
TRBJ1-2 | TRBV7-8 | CASSLGVGGYGYTF
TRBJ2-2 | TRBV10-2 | CASSPLAGGFSELFF
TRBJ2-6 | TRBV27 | CASSFSSGANVLTF
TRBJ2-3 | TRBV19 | CASSTSGGGSDTQYF
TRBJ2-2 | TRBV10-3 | CAIRGTGATGELFF
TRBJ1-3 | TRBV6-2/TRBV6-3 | CASSSGDSGNTIYF
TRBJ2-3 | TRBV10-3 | CASSRGGSDTQYF
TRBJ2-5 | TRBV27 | CASSPRTGKETQYF
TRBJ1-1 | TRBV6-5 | CASSLSGGANTEAFF
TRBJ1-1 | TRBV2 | CASGASGQSAFF
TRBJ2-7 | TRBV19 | CATSREVPAEQYF